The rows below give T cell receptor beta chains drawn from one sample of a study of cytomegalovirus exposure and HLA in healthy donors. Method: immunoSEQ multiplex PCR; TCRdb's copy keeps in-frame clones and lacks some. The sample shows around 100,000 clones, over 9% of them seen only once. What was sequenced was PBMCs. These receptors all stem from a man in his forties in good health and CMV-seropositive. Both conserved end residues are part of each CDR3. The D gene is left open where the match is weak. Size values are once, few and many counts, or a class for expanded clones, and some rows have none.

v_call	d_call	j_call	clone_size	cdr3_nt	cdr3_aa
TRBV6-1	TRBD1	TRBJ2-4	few	TGTGCCAGCAGTGAGGCGGGCTTACAGGGGCTAAACATTCAGTACTTC	CASSEAGLQGLNIQYF
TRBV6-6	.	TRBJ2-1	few	TGTGCCAGCAGACTGGGAGGACCCTCGACTGGGAATGAGCAGTTCTTC	CASRLGGPSTGNEQFF
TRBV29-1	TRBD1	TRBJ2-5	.	TGCAGCGTTGAGGTGACAGGGTCGAAGACCCAGTACTTC	CSVEVTGSKTQYF
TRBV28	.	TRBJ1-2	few	TGTGCCAGCAGGTTTCTTCCCCGTTATGGCTACACCTTC	CASRFLPRYGYTF
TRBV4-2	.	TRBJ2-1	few	TGTGCCAGCAGCCAAGATCGCGGTTCCTACAATGAGCAGTTCTTC	CASSQDRGSYNEQFF
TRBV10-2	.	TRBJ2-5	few	TGCGCCAGCATTACAGGGGTGGGAGGGACCCAGTACTTC	CASITGVGGTQYF
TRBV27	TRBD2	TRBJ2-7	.	TGTGCCAGCAGCCTCCCTCTGCTAGCGGGAAGCCCCTACGAGCAGTACTTC	CASSLPLLAGSPYEQYF
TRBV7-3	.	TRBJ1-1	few	TGTGCCAGCAGCTTTAATAAGAACACTGAAGCTTTCTTT	CASSFNKNTEAFF
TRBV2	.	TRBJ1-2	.	TGTGCCAGCAGTACAGGGCCCTATGGCTACACCTTC	CASSTGPYGYTF
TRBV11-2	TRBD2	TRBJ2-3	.	TGTGCCAGCAGCTCCCGGGACTACTCAGATACGCAGTATTTT	CASSSRDYSDTQYF
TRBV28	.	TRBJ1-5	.	TGTGCCAGCAGTTTATGGGGCAGGTATAGCAATCAGCCCCAGCATTTT	CASSLWGRYSNQPQHF
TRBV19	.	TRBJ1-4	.	TGTGCCACGCATGCCGGAAAACTGTTTTTT	CATHAGKLFF
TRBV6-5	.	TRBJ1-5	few	TGTGCCAGCAGTTCCGGACAGCACAATCAGCCCCAGCATTTT	CASSSGQHNQPQHF
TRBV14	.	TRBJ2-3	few	TGTGCCAGCAGCCAAAGTCATTTCCGACTGGATAGCACAGATACGCAGTATTTT	CASSQSHFRLDSTDTQYF
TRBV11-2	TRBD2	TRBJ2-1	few	TGTGCCAGCAGGGGTCCGGGAAGCGGGAGAAATGAGCAGTTCTTC	CASRGPGSGRNEQFF
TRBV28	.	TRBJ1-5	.	TGTGCCAGCAGTTTGGCAGGGAAGGGCAATCAGCCCCAGCATTTT	CASSLAGKGNQPQHF
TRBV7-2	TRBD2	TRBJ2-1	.	TGTGCCAGCAGCCACACTAGCGGGAGTACCTACAATGAGCAGTTCTTC	CASSHTSGSTYNEQFF
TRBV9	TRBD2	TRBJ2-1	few	TGTGCCAGCAGCGGCGGGGGGCTGGAGCAGTTCTTC	CASSGGGLEQFF
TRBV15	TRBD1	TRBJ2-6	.	TGTGCCACCAGCAGAGATAAGGGACAGGGAAAGGCTGGGGCCAACGTCCTGACTTTC	CATSRDKGQGKAGANVLTF
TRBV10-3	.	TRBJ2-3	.	TGTGCCATGTCGTCCAGTAGCGGTCGGGGTCGCACAGATACGCAGTATTTT	CAMSSSSGRGRTDTQYF
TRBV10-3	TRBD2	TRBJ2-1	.	TGTGCCATCAGGACGGCTAGCGGGGGCCATGAGCAGTTCTTC	CAIRTASGGHEQFF
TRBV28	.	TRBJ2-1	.	TGTGCCAGCAGTTTTTCCGGGAGAGGAAATGAGCAGTTCTTC	CASSFSGRGNEQFF
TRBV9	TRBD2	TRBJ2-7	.	TGTGCCAGCAGCGTAGGGACTAGCGGACACTCCTACGAGCAGTACTTC	CASSVGTSGHSYEQYF
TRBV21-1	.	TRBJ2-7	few	TGTGCCAGCAGCAAGAGTTTACGGTTATCTTGCCCCTACGAGCAGTACTTC	CASSKSLRLSCPYEQYF
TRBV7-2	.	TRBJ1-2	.	TGTGCCAGCAGCTCACCCACCACAGGTTCCTATGGCTACACCTTC	CASSSPTTGSYGYTF
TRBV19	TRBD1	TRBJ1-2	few	TGTGCCAGTAGTTCCCGGGACAGGGCCTCCTATGGCTACACCTTC	CASSSRDRASYGYTF
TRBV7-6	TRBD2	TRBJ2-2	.	TGTGCCAGCAGCCCCTTCGTCGAGGGAGGGTCCACCGGGGAGCTGTTTTTT	CASSPFVEGGSTGELFF
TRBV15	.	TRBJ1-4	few	TGTGCCACCAGCGGGAGAGGGGGATTTCTGAGTGAAAAACTGTTTTTT	CATSGRGGFLSEKLFF
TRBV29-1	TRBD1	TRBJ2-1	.	TGCAGCGTTGAAAAGGGGGACAGTAACAATGAGCAGTTCTTC	CSVEKGDSNNEQFF
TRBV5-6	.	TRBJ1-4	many	TGTGCCAGCAAGTACGGGAATCAAAAACTGTTTTTT	CASKYGNQKLFF
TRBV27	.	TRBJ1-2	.	TGTGCCAGCTTAGGGGAGGGGAGTAACTATGGCTACACCTTC	CASLGEGSNYGYTF
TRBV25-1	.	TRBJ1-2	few	TGTGCCAGCAGTGAATTCGACAGGCCCTATGGCTACACCTTC	CASSEFDRPYGYTF
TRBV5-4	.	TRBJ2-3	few	TGTGCCAGCAGCTTTGTTGGGAGTACCACAGATACGCAGTATTTT	CASSFVGSTTDTQYF
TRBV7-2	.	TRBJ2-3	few	TGTGCCAGCAGCCCCGGGGAAGGTTATACGCAGTATTTT	CASSPGEGYTQYF
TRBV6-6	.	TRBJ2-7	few	TGTGCCAGCAGTTACACAATGTATCGGGAGTACGAGCAGTACTTC	CASSYTMYREYEQYF
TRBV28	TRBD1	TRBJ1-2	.	TGTGCCAGCACGACAGGGAACTATGGCTACACCTTC	CASTTGNYGYTF
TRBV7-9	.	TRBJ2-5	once	TGTGCCAGCAGCTACGTAGGCGGACTCCAGGAGACCCAGTACTTC	CASSYVGGLQETQYF
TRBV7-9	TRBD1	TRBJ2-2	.	TGTGCCAGCAGCAGGGAAACAGGGGGCCCCGGGGAGCTGTTTTTT	CASSRETGGPGELFF
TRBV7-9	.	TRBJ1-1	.	TGTGCCAGCAGCTTAGGCACCTCAGGGAAAGGGGAAGCTTTCTTT	CASSLGTSGKGEAFF
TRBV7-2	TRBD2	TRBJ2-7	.	TGTGCCAGCAGCTTAGAAGGCGGGAGCCCCTACGAGCAGTACTTC	CASSLEGGSPYEQYF
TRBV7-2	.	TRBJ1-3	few	TGTGCCAGCAGCGAAGGTGGAGGTGGAAACACCATATATTTT	CASSEGGGGNTIYF
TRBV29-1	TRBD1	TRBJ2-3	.	TGCAGCGCCCAACCACAGGGGGAGGGCACAGATACGCAGTATTTT	CSAQPQGEGTDTQYF
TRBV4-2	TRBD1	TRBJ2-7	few	TGTGCCAGCAGCCGGGACAGCCTCTACGAGCAGTACTTC	CASSRDSLYEQYF
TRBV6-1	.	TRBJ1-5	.	TGTGCCACCGGGACAACATACAATCAGCCCCAGCATTTT	CATGTTYNQPQHF
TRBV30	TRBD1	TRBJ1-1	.	TGTGCCTACCGGGACAGGGACACTGAAGCTTTCTTT	CAYRDRDTEAFF
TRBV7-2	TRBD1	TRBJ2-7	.	TGTGCCAGCAGCCAAGGGACAGCCACCTACGAGCAGTACTTC	CASSQGTATYEQYF
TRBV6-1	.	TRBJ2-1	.	TGTGCCAGCAGTGAAGACGTCGGTAATGAGCAGTTCTTC	CASSEDVGNEQFF
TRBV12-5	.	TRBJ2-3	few	TGTGCTAGTGGTACTCTGGGAGGGGGTACAGATACGCAGTATTTT	CASGTLGGGTDTQYF
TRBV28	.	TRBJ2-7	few	TGTGCCAGCAGTTTAGGCAGCTCCTACGAGCAGTACTTC	CASSLGSSYEQYF
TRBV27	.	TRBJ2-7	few	TGTGCCACGCGGGACGGCCCCGTCGAGCAGTACTTC	CATRDGPVEQYF
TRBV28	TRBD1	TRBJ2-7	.	TGTGCCAGCAGTAAAACAGGGGTCGGCGAGCAGTACTTC	CASSKTGVGEQYF
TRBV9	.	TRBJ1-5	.	TGTGCCAGCAGCGTAGCCCCCGAGGAGCCCCAGCATTTT	CASSVAPEEPQHF
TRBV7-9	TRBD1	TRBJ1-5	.	TGTGCCAGCAGCCGGACAGGAGGGAATCAGCCCCAGCATTTT	CASSRTGGNQPQHF
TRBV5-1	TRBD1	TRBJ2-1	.	TGCGCCAGCAGCTCCGCCGGGACAGGGGGTAGCAATGAGCAGTTCTTC	CASSSAGTGGSNEQFF
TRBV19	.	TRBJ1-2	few	TGTGCCAGTAGTATGGACCGCTCGGGAGGCTACACCTTC	CASSMDRSGGYTF
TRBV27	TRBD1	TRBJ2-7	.	TGTGCCAGCACTTCGGACAGGGACAGCTACGAGCAGTACTTC	CASTSDRDSYEQYF
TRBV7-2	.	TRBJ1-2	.	TGTGCCAGCAGCCCCCTGGACAGTCTGAATGGCTACACCTTC	CASSPLDSLNGYTF
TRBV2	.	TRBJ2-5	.	TGTGCCAGCAGTGATAACGGGAGAGGGGAGACCCAGTACTTC	CASSDNGRGETQYF
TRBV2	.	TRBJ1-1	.	TGTGCCAGCAGTTCGGAGCGGTTCACGGGCAGAACTGAAGCTTTCTTT	CASSSERFTGRTEAFF